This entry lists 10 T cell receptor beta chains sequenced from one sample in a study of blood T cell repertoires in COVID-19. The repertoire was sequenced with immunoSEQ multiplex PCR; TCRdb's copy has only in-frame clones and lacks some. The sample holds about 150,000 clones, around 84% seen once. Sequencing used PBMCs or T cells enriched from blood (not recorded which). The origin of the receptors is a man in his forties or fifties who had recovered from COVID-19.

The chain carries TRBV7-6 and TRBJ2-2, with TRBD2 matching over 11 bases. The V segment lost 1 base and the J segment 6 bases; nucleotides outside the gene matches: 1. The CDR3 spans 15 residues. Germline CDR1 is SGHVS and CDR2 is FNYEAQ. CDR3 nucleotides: TGTGCCAGCAGCTTAGAGACTAGCGGGGCCGGGGAGCTGTTTTTT. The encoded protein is CASSLETSGAGELFF.

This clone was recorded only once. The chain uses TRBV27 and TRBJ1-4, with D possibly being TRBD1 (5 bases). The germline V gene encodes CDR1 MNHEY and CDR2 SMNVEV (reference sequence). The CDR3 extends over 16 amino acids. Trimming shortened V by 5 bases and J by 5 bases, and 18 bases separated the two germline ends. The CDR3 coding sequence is TGTGCCAGCAGTAGGGACTTCGTGGCCTCGAATGAAAAACTGTTTTTT. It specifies CASSRDFVASNEKLFF.

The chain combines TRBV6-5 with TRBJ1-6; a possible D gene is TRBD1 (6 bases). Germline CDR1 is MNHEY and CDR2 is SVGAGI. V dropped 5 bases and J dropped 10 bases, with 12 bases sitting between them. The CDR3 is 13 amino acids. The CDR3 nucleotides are TGTGCCAGCAGTAAACAGGGTTGGTCACCCCTCCACTTT. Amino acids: CASSKQGWSPLHF.

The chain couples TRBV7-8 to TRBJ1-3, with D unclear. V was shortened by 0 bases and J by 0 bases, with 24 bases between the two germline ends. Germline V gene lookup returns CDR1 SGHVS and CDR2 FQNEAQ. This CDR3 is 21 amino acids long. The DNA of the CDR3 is TGTGCCAGCAGCTTAGCGATCGGGCGACGGGCGGGCCAAAGCTCTGGAAACACCATATATTTT. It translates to CASSLAIGRRAGQSSGNTIYF.

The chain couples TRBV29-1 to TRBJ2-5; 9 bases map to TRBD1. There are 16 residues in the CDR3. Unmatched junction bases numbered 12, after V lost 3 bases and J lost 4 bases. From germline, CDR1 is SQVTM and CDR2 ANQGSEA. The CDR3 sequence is CSVDPTGTGRAETQYF. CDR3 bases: TGCAGCGTTGATCCTACCGGGACAGGGCGGGCAGAGACCCAGTACTTC.

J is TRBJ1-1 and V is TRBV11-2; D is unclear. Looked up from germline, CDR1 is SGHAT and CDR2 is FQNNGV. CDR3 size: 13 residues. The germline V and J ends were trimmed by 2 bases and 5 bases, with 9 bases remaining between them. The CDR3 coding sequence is TGTGCCAGCAGCTTACAGATCGGGACTGAAGCTTTCTTT. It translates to CASSLQIGTEAFF.

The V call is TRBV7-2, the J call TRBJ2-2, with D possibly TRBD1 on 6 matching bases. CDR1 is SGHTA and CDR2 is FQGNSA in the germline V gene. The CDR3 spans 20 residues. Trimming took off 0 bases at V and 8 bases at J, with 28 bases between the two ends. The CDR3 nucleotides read TGTGCCAGCAGCTTAGCCGAACCATACAGGGCGACGTTCCCCTTAGGGGAGCTGTTTTTT. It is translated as CASSLAEPYRATFPLGELFF.

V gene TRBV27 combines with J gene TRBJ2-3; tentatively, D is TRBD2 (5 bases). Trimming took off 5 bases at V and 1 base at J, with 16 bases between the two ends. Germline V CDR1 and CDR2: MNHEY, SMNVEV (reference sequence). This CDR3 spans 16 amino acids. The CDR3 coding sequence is TGTGCCAGCAGTCGATCATTTGGGAGAGGCACAGATACGCAGTATTTT. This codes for CASSRSFGRGTDTQYF.

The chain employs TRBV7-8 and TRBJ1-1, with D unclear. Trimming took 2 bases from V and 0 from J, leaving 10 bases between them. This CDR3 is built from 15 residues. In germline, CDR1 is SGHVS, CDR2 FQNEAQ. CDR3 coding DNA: TGTGCCAGCAGCTTAAACGTAGTCATGAACACTGAAGCTTTCTTT. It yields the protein CASSLNVVMNTEAFF. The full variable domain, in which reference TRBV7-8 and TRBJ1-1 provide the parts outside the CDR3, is GAGVSQSPRYKVAKRGQDVALRCDPISGHVSLFWYQQALGQGPEFLTYFQNEAQLDKSGLPSDRFFAERPEGSVSTLKIQRTQQEDSAVYLCASSLNVVMNTEAFFGQGTRLTVV.

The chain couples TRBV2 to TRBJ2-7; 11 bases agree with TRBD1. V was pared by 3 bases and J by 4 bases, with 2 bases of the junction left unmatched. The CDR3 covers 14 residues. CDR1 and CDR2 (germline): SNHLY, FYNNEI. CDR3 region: CASSEDRGLYEQYF. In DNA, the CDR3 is TGTGCCAGCAGTGAGGACAGGGGGCTTTACGAGCAGTACTTC.